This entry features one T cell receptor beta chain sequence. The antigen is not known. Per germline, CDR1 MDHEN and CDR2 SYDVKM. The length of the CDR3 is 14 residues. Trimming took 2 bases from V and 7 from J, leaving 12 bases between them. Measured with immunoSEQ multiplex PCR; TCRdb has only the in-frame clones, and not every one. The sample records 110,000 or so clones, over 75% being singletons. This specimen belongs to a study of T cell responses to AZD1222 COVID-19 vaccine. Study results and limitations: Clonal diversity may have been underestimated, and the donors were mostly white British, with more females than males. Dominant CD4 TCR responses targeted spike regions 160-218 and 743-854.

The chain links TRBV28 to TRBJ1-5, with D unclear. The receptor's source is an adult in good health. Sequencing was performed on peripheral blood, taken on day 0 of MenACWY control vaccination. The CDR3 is CASSLVEGSQPQHF. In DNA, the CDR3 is TGTGCCAGCAGTTTAGTGGAGGGCTCGCAGCCCCAGCATTTT.